Listed below are T cell receptor beta chains from one sample, sequenced in a study of shared clonotypes between healthy human individuals. TCRdb's table, derived via immunoSEQ multiplex PCR, lists solely in-frame clones and lacks some. The sample has roughly 170,000 clones, 60% to 75% seen once. The sample taken for sequencing was memory CD4+ T cells sorted from blood. The receptors here all came from a man aged 30 to 39 in good health. The CDR3 runs from the conserved cysteine through the conserved F or W. The order of the fields is CDR3 protein, CDR3 DNA, V gene, D gene, CDR3 length, clone size, J gene. The D gene is left open where the match is weak. Size tells how often a clone was seen (once, few, many) or the class of an expanded clone, and some rows leave it out.

CDR3aa: CATSRKGQGANTGELFF
CDR3nt: TGTGCCACCAGCAGAAAAGGACAGGGGGCGAACACCGGGGAGCTGTTTTTT
v_gene: TRBV15
d_gene: TRBD1
len: 17
abundance: NA
j_gene: TRBJ2-2

CDR3aa: CSAAGIRTDTQYF
CDR3nt: TGCAGCGCCGCAGGGATTCGCACAGATACGCAGTATTTT
v_gene: TRBV29-1
d_gene: NA
len: 13
abundance: NA
j_gene: TRBJ2-3

CDR3aa: CASSLIRGETQYF
CDR3nt: TGCGCCAGCAGCTTAATACGGGGGGAGACCCAGTACTTC
v_gene: TRBV5-1
d_gene: NA
len: 13
abundance: NA
j_gene: TRBJ2-5

CDR3aa: CASSFLRTGRRTGANVLTF
CDR3nt: TGTGCCAGCAGTTTCTTACGGACGGGGCGAAGGACTGGGGCCAACGTCCTGACTTTC
v_gene: TRBV28
d_gene: NA
len: 19
abundance: NA
j_gene: TRBJ2-6

CDR3aa: CSVTDVNTEAFF
CDR3nt: TGCAGCGTAACGGATGTGAACACTGAAGCTTTCTTT
v_gene: TRBV29-1
d_gene: NA
len: 12
abundance: NA
j_gene: TRBJ1-1

CDR3aa: CASSLQGGGYGYTF
CDR3nt: TGTGCCAGCAGCTTGCAGGGGGGTGGATATGGCTACACCTTC
v_gene: TRBV5-6
d_gene: TRBD1
len: 14
abundance: once
j_gene: TRBJ1-2

CDR3aa: CASSLIRLRGPNEQFF
CDR3nt: TGTGCCAGCAGTTTAATTCGCCTCCGGGGGCCTAATGAGCAGTTCTTC
v_gene: TRBV28
d_gene: NA
len: 16
abundance: NA
j_gene: TRBJ2-1

CDR3aa: CASSFRSAGELFF
CDR3nt: TGTGCCAGCAGCTTCAGATCCGCCGGGGAGCTGTTTTTT
v_gene: TRBV7-2
d_gene: NA
len: 13
abundance: NA
j_gene: TRBJ2-2

CDR3aa: CASREGTSTDTQYF
CDR3nt: TGTGCCAGCAGGGAGGGGACGAGCACAGATACGCAGTATTTT
v_gene: TRBV6-4
d_gene: NA
len: 14
abundance: NA
j_gene: TRBJ2-3

CDR3aa: CASSQTQGTEQFF
CDR3nt: TGCGCCAGCAGCCAGACCCAGGGGACAGAGCAGTTCTTC
v_gene: TRBV4-3
d_gene: NA
len: 13
abundance: NA
j_gene: TRBJ2-1

CDR3aa: CASSSTSGTSTDTQYF
CDR3nt: TGTGCCAGCAGTTCCACTAGCGGCACTAGCACAGATACGCAGTATTTT
v_gene: TRBV28
d_gene: TRBD2
len: 16
abundance: NA
j_gene: TRBJ2-3

CDR3aa: CASSPYPDSYEQYF
CDR3nt: TGTGCCAGCAGCCCCTATCCAGACTCCTACGAGCAGTACTTC
v_gene: TRBV7-2
d_gene: NA
len: 14
abundance: NA
j_gene: TRBJ2-7

CDR3aa: CATSEVRTSGGNEQFF
CDR3nt: TGTGCCACCAGCGAAGTTAGGACTAGCGGTGGCAATGAGCAGTTCTTC
v_gene: TRBV15
d_gene: TRBD2
len: 16
abundance: NA
j_gene: TRBJ2-1

CDR3aa: CASSLPSAPDTQYF
CDR3nt: TGTGCCAGCAGCTTACCATCAGCCCCAGATACGCAGTATTTT
v_gene: TRBV11-2
d_gene: NA
len: 14
abundance: NA
j_gene: TRBJ2-3

CDR3aa: CAISRQGSNYGYTF
CDR3nt: TGTGCCATCAGTCGACAGGGGTCTAACTATGGCTACACCTTC
v_gene: TRBV10-3
d_gene: TRBD1
len: 14
abundance: NA
j_gene: TRBJ1-2

CDR3aa: CASSSALVGETQYF
CDR3nt: TGTGCCAGCAGCTCTGCCCTCGTGGGGGAGACGCAGTATTTT
v_gene: TRBV7-8
d_gene: NA
len: 14
abundance: NA
j_gene: TRBJ2-3

CDR3aa: CASSYSGYSSDEQFF
CDR3nt: TGTGCCAGCAGTTATTCGGGGTATTCTAGCGATGAGCAGTTCTTC
v_gene: TRBV6-5
d_gene: NA
len: 15
abundance: NA
j_gene: TRBJ2-1

CDR3aa: CAWSRGERARELFF
CDR3nt: TGTGCCTGGAGTAGAGGGGAGAGGGCCCGGGAGCTGTTTTTT
v_gene: TRBV30
d_gene: NA
len: 14
abundance: once
j_gene: TRBJ2-2

CDR3aa: CASSQDLNLHQETQYF
CDR3nt: TGTGCCAGCAGCCAGGACCTAAACTTACATCAAGAGACCCAGTACTTC
v_gene: TRBV5-5
d_gene: NA
len: 16
abundance: NA
j_gene: TRBJ2-5

CDR3aa: CASSWGSGGASYEQYF
CDR3nt: TGTGCCAGCAGTTGGGGGTCGGGGGGCGCTTCCTACGAGCAGTACTTC
v_gene: TRBV6-5
d_gene: NA
len: 16
abundance: NA
j_gene: TRBJ2-7

CDR3aa: CASSPPSGALGSTEAFF
CDR3nt: TGTGCCAGCTCACCACCCTCCGGGGCGCTTGGTAGCACTGAAGCTTTCTTT
v_gene: TRBV18
d_gene: NA
len: 17
abundance: few
j_gene: TRBJ1-1

CDR3aa: CASSGTSGYTGELFF
CDR3nt: TGTGCCAGCAGCGGGACTAGCGGGTACACCGGGGAGCTGTTTTTT
v_gene: TRBV9
d_gene: TRBD2
len: 15
abundance: NA
j_gene: TRBJ2-2

CDR3aa: CASSPRLAGVKYEQYF
CDR3nt: TGTGCCAGCAGTCCACGACTAGCGGGAGTAAAGTACGAGCAGTACTTC
v_gene: TRBV27
d_gene: TRBD2
len: 16
abundance: NA
j_gene: TRBJ2-7

CDR3aa: CASSQSEREGSTDTQYF
CDR3nt: TGTGCCAGCAGCCAAAGTGAGAGGGAGGGAAGCACAGATACGCAGTATTTT
v_gene: TRBV14
d_gene: TRBD2
len: 17
abundance: NA
j_gene: TRBJ2-3

CDR3aa: CASSLLAGQGETQYF
CDR3nt: TGTGCCAGCAGTTTATTAGCGGGCCAGGGAGAGACCCAGTACTTC
v_gene: TRBV6-5
d_gene: TRBD2
len: 15
abundance: NA
j_gene: TRBJ2-5

CDR3aa: CASSSWDSRTYNEQFF
CDR3nt: TGTGCCAGCAGTTCCTGGGACAGTCGGACTTACAATGAGCAGTTCTTC
v_gene: TRBV28
d_gene: TRBD1
len: 16
abundance: few
j_gene: TRBJ2-1

CDR3aa: CASSRGGGFPDTQYF
CDR3nt: TGTGCCAGCAGTCGGGGGGGAGGATTCCCAGATACGCAGTATTTT
v_gene: TRBV25-1
d_gene: TRBD2
len: 15
abundance: NA
j_gene: TRBJ2-3

CDR3aa: CASSPRHYGYTF
CDR3nt: TGTGCCAGCAGTCCGAGGCACTATGGCTACACCTTC
v_gene: TRBV6-1
d_gene: NA
len: 12
abundance: NA
j_gene: TRBJ1-2

CDR3aa: CASSLSGGGDNEQFF
CDR3nt: TGTGCCAGCAGCCTTAGCGGGGGGGGAGACAATGAGCAGTTCTTC
v_gene: TRBV5-4
d_gene: TRBD2
len: 15
abundance: NA
j_gene: TRBJ2-1

CDR3aa: CASSLPTGTTGEQFF
CDR3nt: TGCGCCAGCAGCCTACCGACAGGAACCACCGGGGAGCAGTTCTTC
v_gene: TRBV5-1
d_gene: NA
len: 15
abundance: NA
j_gene: TRBJ2-1

CDR3aa: CASSLGTVGGLFF
CDR3nt: TGTGCCAGCAGCTTGGGGACCGTGGGGGGGCTGTTTTTT
v_gene: TRBV7-6
d_gene: NA
len: 13
abundance: NA
j_gene: TRBJ2-2

CDR3aa: CASSFGQASGYTF
CDR3nt: TGTGCCAGCAGTTTTGGGCAGGCCTCTGGCTACACCTTC
v_gene: TRBV27
d_gene: NA
len: 13
abundance: NA
j_gene: TRBJ1-2